The rows below give T cell receptor beta chains drawn from one sample of a study of CD8 T cells in ankylosing spondylitis. TCRdb re-called the 5' RACE reads with MiXCR, one entry per CDR3 protein. This table has approximately 290,000 distinct CDR3 sequences, around 20% appearing once. The sequenced sample consisted of blood, either unsorted or a sorted T cell fraction (not recorded which). These receptors all stem from a female donor with ankylosing spondylitis or in good health (not recorded which). CDR3s include the opening cysteine and the closing phenylalanine or tryptophan.

CDR3aa: CASRYSGGSSEAFF; len: 14; v_gene: TRBV7-2; j_gene: TRBJ1-1
CDR3aa: CASSPSDTFYEQYF; len: 14; v_gene: TRBV9; j_gene: TRBJ2-7
CDR3aa: CATSSTARGVGYTF; len: 14; v_gene: TRBV15; j_gene: TRBJ1-2
CDR3aa: CASSLLRLEGTDTQYF; len: 16; v_gene: TRBV5-1; j_gene: TRBJ2-3
CDR3aa: CSAEGAGGQTDTQYF; len: 15; v_gene: TRBV20-1; j_gene: TRBJ2-3
CDR3aa: CASSPRLAGAPFARELFF; len: 18; v_gene: TRBV11-1; j_gene: TRBJ2-2
CDR3aa: CASSPRADTEAFF; len: 13; v_gene: TRBV7-9; j_gene: TRBJ1-1
CDR3aa: CASSLGGGPRNGYTF; len: 15; v_gene: TRBV7-2; j_gene: TRBJ1-2
CDR3aa: CASRPGQGVNIQYF; len: 14; v_gene: TRBV4-3; j_gene: TRBJ2-4
CDR3aa: CARGVNQPQHF; len: 11; v_gene: TRBV6-5; j_gene: TRBJ1-5
CDR3aa: CSARDRRVSVGELFF; len: 15; v_gene: TRBV20-1; j_gene: TRBJ2-2
CDR3aa: CASSLGAGEETQYF; len: 14; v_gene: TRBV13; j_gene: TRBJ2-5
CDR3aa: CASIRHPNTEAFF; len: 13; v_gene: TRBV6-1; j_gene: TRBJ1-1
CDR3aa: CASTLLSGPGCGYTF; len: 15; v_gene: TRBV21-1; j_gene: TRBJ1-2
CDR3aa: CATSRAADPYNEQFF; len: 15; v_gene: TRBV15; j_gene: TRBJ2-1
CDR3aa: CSARVGDETQYF; len: 12; v_gene: TRBV20-1; j_gene: TRBJ2-5
CDR3aa: CATSAPVGGSPYNEQFF; len: 17; v_gene: TRBV24-1; j_gene: TRBJ2-1
CDR3aa: CATSRADRSYEQYF; len: 14; v_gene: TRBV15; j_gene: TRBJ2-7
CDR3aa: CASSSPGLRLRNTEAFF; len: 17; v_gene: TRBV5-1; j_gene: TRBJ1-1
CDR3aa: CASSRSATDTQYF; len: 13; v_gene: TRBV3-1; j_gene: TRBJ2-3
CDR3aa: CSARGASGGNEQFF; len: 14; v_gene: TRBV20-1; j_gene: TRBJ2-1
CDR3aa: CASSRAASYEQYF; len: 13; v_gene: TRBV5-5; j_gene: TRBJ2-7
CDR3aa: CASSRAGEVFGYTF; len: 14; v_gene: TRBV5-6; j_gene: TRBJ1-2
CDR3aa: CASRRTEGREKLFF; len: 14; v_gene: TRBV5-1; j_gene: TRBJ1-4
CDR3aa: CSARGTSGRTDTQYF; len: 15; v_gene: TRBV20-1; j_gene: TRBJ2-3
CDR3aa: CASSIGTGDFGEQYF; len: 15; v_gene: TRBV6-9; j_gene: TRBJ2-7
CDR3aa: CASTFSGDTQYF; len: 12; v_gene: TRBV7-9; j_gene: TRBJ2-3
CDR3aa: CASSYLGRSLHF; len: 12; v_gene: TRBV6-5; j_gene: TRBJ1-6
CDR3aa: CASGINTGELFF; len: 12; v_gene: TRBV5-1; j_gene: TRBJ2-2
CDR3aa: CATAGYLDTEAFF; len: 13; v_gene: TRBV24-1; j_gene: TRBJ1-1
CDR3aa: CASSPGGRDTEAFF; len: 14; v_gene: TRBV18; j_gene: TRBJ1-1
CDR3aa: CASSFRPTVQGVHEQYF; len: 17; v_gene: TRBV7-2; j_gene: TRBJ2-7
CDR3aa: CASSLLGQGNQPQHF; len: 15; v_gene: TRBV12-3/TRBV12-4; j_gene: TRBJ1-5